The 7 T cell receptor beta chains reported below all come from one sample, sequenced in a study of immune characterization of retroperitoneal liposarcoma. Each CDR3 protein is one row after TCRdb ran MiXCR on the PCR reads. Of about 1,600 distinct CDR3 sequences in the sample, under 55% were seen once. The specimen sequenced was tumor tissue. These receptors were obtained from a female donor with retroperitoneal liposarcoma.

The genes are TRBV12-3 or TRBV12-4 and TRBJ2-1, with D possibly matching TRBD1 (6 bases). V shed 6 bases and J shed 1 base, with 16 bases lying between them. This CDR3 has 16 amino acids. CDR3 residues: CASRRRTETSYNEQFF. CDR3 in DNA: TGTGCCAGCAGACGCCGGACAGAAACTTCCTACAATGAGCAGTTCTTC.

The chain links TRBV11-1 to TRBJ2-1; D remains unclear. The germline CDR1 and CDR2 sequences are SGHAT and FQDESV (reference sequence). V lost 5 bases and J lost 0, with 8 bases in between. This CDR3 spans 14 amino acids. CDR3 sequence: CASSDLYSYNEQFF. CDR3 DNA: TGTGCCAGCAGCGACCTTTACTCCTACAATGAGCAGTTCTTC.

The V and J genes are TRBV11-3 and TRBJ2-1, with a weak D call TRBD2 (6 bases). This CDR3 region has 16 residues. In germline, CDR1 is SGHNT, CDR2 YENEEA. Trimming removed 1 base from V and 8 bases from J, with 18 bases in between. In DNA, the CDR3 is TGTGCCAGCAGCTTAGGGTCGGCGGGAAGTGTTGATGAGCAGTTCTTC. Protein: CASSLGSAGSVDEQFF. Full variable domain (remainder filled in from reference TRBV11-3 and TRBJ2-1): EAGVVQSPRYKIIEKKQPVAFWCNPISGHNTLYWYLQNLGQGPELLIRYENEEAVDDSQLPKDRFSAERLKGVDSTLKIQPAELGDSAVYLCASSLGSAGSVDEQFFGPGTRLTVL.

This clonotype was counted between two and nine times. This chain links TRBV6-1 with TRBJ2-1, with TRBD2 matching over 8 bases. In germline, CDR1 is MNHNS, CDR2 SASEGT. The CDR3 has 13 residues. The trim removed 8 bases at V and 7 bases at J, leaving 7 bases unmatched. The CDR3 spells CASGTRNRNEQFF. CDR3 in DNA: TGTGCCAGCGGGACTAGGAATAGGAATGAGCAGTTCTTC.

This clonotype has a single count. This sequence joins TRBV12-3 or TRBV12-4 and TRBJ2-1; no clear D gene. The J call may be faulty, since TRBJ2-7 better matches the DNA end. This CDR3 comprises 14 residues. The CDR3 coding sequence is TGTGCCAGCAGTCTCCTTGGCCCAGTCTACGAGCAGTACTTC. Its translation: CASSLLGPVYEQYF.

The chain links TRBV11-3 to TRBJ2-1; D gene uncertain. The CDR3 covers 16 residues. Germline assignment: CDR1 SGHNT and CDR2 YENEEA. Trimming cost V 5 bases and J 0 bases, with 14 bases left between them. The CDR3 DNA sequence: TGTGCCAGCAGCCCCTTCCCACTGTGCTCCTACAATGAGCAGTTCTTC. As protein: CASSPFPLCSYNEQFF.

The chain employs TRBV5-1 and TRBJ2-7; 14 nucleotides align to TRBD2. The J call may be in error: the DNA end matches TRBJ2-1 better. The CDR3 sequence is 17 residues long. The germline gives CDR1 SGHRS, CDR2 YFSETQ. The CDR3 protein is CASSPLTSGRASNEQFF. The CDR3 bases are TGCGCCAGCAGCCCTCTGACTAGCGGGAGGGCCTCCAATGAGCAGTTCTTC.